This T cell receptor beta chain was obtained from a study of T-cell reconstitution after alpha-beta-depleted transplantation in children. Preparation of the TCRbeta library involved a method that used unique molecular identifiers. TCRdb ran MiXCR on the PCR reads and lists one entry per CDR3 protein. The sample consists of approximately 130,000 distinct CDR3 sequences, 8% to 10% of them appearing once. Study conclusions and caveats: Hyperexpanded clones declined; after one year, newly produced T cells mostly supplied diversity. Two months or so post-transplant, alpha-beta T cells reportedly derived from several hundred expanded graft clones. For some patients, TCRbeta diversity was high at day 60 because of recipient T cells and thymic progenitors that survived.

Losses at the gene ends were 7 bases for V and 2 bases for J; bases not matched to a gene: 8. The CDR3 is 14 residues long. CDR1 is SGHKS and CDR2 is YYEKEE in the germline V gene (reference sequence). This clonotype occurred a few times. What it binds is unknown. The clonotype comes from a girl under three years old who had a stem cell transplant for combined immunodeficiency, so the T cells may come from the graft donor. The input for sequencing was PBMCs, mostly from graft donor cells, taken 180 days after TCRalphabeta/CD19-depleted stem cell transplant. The chain recombines TRBV5-5 with TRBJ2-5, with TRBD1 matching 7 bases. Here the CDR3 reads CASLQGGGQETQYF. The DNA of the CDR3 is TGTGCCAGCCTCCAAGGGGGCGGACAAGAGACCCAGTACTTC.